This T cell receptor beta chain was observed in a study of blood T cells in healthy people across ages. Study findings and constraints: Underestimates were what the diversity estimates from one million T cells were considered to be. Naive T cell percentage showed a strong correlation with the diversity of TCR beta.

Primers used in a second PCR of about 7 to 12 cycles were a sample-barcoded 5' primer and a J-beta primer mix. A tag from a template-switch adaptor with 12 random nucleotides marked each cDNA molecule. A single record per CDR3 protein comes from TCRdb applying MiXCR to the 5' RACE reads. The sample consists of 500,000 to 700,000 distinct CDR3 sequences, approximately 30% of them appearing once. This clonotype has ten or more counts. Its matching antigen is unknown. CDR3 length equals 17 residues. V lost 4 bases and J lost 5, with 20 bases in between. Germline V gene lookup returns CDR1 SGHTA and CDR2 FQGTGA.

The source material was blood. This TCR derives from a woman older than 75 in good health. The chain carries TRBV7-3 and TRBJ1-4; D is perhaps TRBD1 (6 bases). In DNA form, the CDR3 reads TGTGCCAGCAGCTCGACCCCTCGGGGGCTCCGAAATGAAAAACTGTTTTTT. Its protein product is CASSSTPRGLRNEKLFF. Full variable domain (missing parts from reference TRBV7-3 and TRBJ1-4): GAGVSQTPSNKVTEKGKYVELRCDPISGHTALYWYRQSLGQGPEFLIYFQGTGAADDSGLPNDRFFAVRPEGSVSTLKIQRTERGDSAVYLCASSSTPRGLRNEKLFFGSGTQLSVL.